This T cell receptor (beta chain) was obtained from a study of T cell repertoires and HLA-DP antigens. The protocol was immunoSEQ multiplex PCR, while the TCRdb copy is restricted to in-frame clones and leaves out a portion. This repertoire shows roughly 120,000 clones, almost 95% found once; its top ten account for approximately 0.29%. This CDR3 has 15 amino acids. Germline-derived CDR1 and CDR2 are SGHRS and YFSETQ. J gave up 6 bases and V 3 bases, and 7 bases lay outside the gene matches. A word on this clone: Its antigen is undetermined.

Sample: CD4+ T cells from PBMCs. The source of this sequence is a woman aged 18-29 years in good health and CMV-seronegative. The chain joins TRBV5-1 to TRBJ2-1; 9 bases are shared with TRBD2. This CDR3 reads CASSSGASGINEQFF. In DNA form, the CDR3 reads TGCGCCAGCAGCTCTGGGGCTAGCGGGATCAATGAGCAGTTCTTC.